This T cell receptor beta chain was sequenced for a study of blood T cells in healthy people across ages. Germline CDR1 is SGHTA and CDR2 is FQGTGA. This CDR3 is 14 amino acids long. With 8 bases removed from V and 2 bases from J, the gap between germline ends came to 15 bases. A second PCR, run for roughly 7 to 11 cycles, used a sample-barcoded 5' primer plus a J-beta primer mix. MiXCR, run by TCRdb on the 5' RACE reads, gives a single entry per CDR3 protein. The profile shows about 800,000 distinct CDR3 sequences, around a quarter of them singletons. The same data also went into a second study, on T cells of mothers and their children.

This sequence originates from a boy younger than 18 in good health. The chain links TRBV7-3 to TRBJ2-5; D possibly corresponds to TRBD2 (6 bases). The material sequenced was blood. The DNA of the CDR3 is TGTGCCAGCCGCACTAGCCCGGAACAAGAGACCCAGTACTTC. It is translated as CASRTSPEQETQYF. Full variable domain (missing parts from reference TRBV7-3 and TRBJ2-5): GAGVSQTPSNKVTEKGKYVELRCDPISGHTALYWYRQSLGQGPEFLIYFQGTGAADDSGLPNDRFFAVRPEGSVSTLKIQRTERGDSAVYLCASRTSPEQETQYFGPGTRLLVL.